The clone carrying this T cell receptor (beta chain) appeared a single time. Its antigen is not identified. The data were taken from a study of naive CD8 T cells in extremely preterm neonates. Study results and caveats: Preterm CDR3s were shorter than older groups', with fewer N additions and less trimming. The authors flagged variable productive template counts in preterm samples.

Blood donors were healthy children aged roughly 15-56 months and healthy nonsmoking adults. Sorted naive CD8+ T cell numbers ranged ~18,000 to ~110,000. The assay was immunoSEQ multiplex PCR, and TCRdb's table has in-frame clones only and misses some. The sample contains 7,000 to 9,000 clones, less than 98% of which appear only once. V lost 0 bases and J lost 5, with 14 bases in between. The CDR3 has 15 residues. From germline, CDR1 is SGDLS and CDR2 YYNGEE. The sample was naive CD8+ T cells from blood. The chain uses TRBV9 and TRBJ1-2; D uncertain. This TCR derives from a human donor in good health. CDR3 loop: CASSVAGGIDYGYTF. As DNA, the CDR3 is TGTGCCAGCAGCGTAGCCGGCGGTATTGATTATGGCTACACCTTC.